This note documents a single T cell receptor (beta chain) sequence. The antigen is undetermined. The authors sequenced patients whose flow cytometry had shown CD8+CD57+ cell expansion. Patients were treatment-naive when blood was sampled. These data belong to a study of CD8+CD57+ T cells in acquired aplastic anemia. In the study overall: DNA recovered from sorted CD4+ and CD8+ cells had a mean of approximately 3.2 ug. General study findings and limits: Patients and healthy controls showed no significant CD8+ Simpson's diversity difference. Between patients and controls, about 30 CD8+ CDR3 sequences were found in common.

TCR beta VDJ and CDR3 profiling used genomic DNA as template. TCRdb reprocessed the reads with MiXCR, giving one entry per CDR3 protein. This table has about 150,000 distinct CDR3 sequences, roughly 49% appearing once. There are 15 residues in the CDR3. Trimming at V came to 6 bases and at J to 2 bases, leaving 6 bases not matched to a gene. Sequences were obtained from sorted CD4+, CD8+, or CD8+CD57+ T cells (not recorded which) from PBMCs. This sequence originates from a human donor with aplastic anemia. The chain is built from TRBV12-3 or TRBV12-4 and TRBJ2-7; 11 positions agree with TRBD2. The DNA for the CDR3 is TGTGCCAGCAGCCCCGGGACTAGCGGAACCTACGAGCAGTACTTC. Translating gives CASSPGTSGTYEQYF.